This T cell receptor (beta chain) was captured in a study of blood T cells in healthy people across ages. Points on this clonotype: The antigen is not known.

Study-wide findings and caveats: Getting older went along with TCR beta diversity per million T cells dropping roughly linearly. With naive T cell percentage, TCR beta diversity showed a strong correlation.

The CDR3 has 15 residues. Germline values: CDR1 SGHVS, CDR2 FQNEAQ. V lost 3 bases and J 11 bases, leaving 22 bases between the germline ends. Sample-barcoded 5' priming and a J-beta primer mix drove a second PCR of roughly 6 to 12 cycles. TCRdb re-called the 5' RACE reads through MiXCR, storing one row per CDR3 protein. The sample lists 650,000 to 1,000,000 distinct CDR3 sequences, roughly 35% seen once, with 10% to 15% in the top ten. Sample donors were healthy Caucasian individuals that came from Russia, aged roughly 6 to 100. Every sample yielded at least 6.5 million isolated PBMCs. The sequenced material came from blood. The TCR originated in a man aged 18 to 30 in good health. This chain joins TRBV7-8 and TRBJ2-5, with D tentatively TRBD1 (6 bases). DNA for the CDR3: TGTGCCAGCAGCTTCGTCAGGGGAAGATACAATGAGCAGTACTTC. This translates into CASSFVRGRYNEQYF. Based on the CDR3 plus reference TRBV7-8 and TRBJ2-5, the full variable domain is GAGVSQSPRYKVAKRGQDVALRCDPISGHVSLFWYQQALGQGPEFLTYFQNEAQLDKSGLPSDRFFAERPEGSVSTLKIQRTQQEDSAVYLCASSFVRGRYNEQYFGPGTRLLVL.